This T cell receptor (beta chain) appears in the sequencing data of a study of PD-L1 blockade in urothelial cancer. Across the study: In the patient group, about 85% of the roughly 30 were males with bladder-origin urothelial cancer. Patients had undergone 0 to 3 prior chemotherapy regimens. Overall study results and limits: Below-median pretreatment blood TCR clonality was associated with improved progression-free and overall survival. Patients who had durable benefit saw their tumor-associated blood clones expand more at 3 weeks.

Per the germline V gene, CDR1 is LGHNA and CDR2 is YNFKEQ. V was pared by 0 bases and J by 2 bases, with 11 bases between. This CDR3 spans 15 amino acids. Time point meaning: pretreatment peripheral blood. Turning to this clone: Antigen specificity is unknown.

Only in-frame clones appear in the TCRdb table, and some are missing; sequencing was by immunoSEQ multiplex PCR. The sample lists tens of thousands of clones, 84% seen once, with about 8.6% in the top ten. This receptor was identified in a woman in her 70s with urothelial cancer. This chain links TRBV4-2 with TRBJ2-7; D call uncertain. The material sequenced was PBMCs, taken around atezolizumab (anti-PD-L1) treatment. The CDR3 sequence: CASSQELDSAYEQYF. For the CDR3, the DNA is TGTGCCAGCAGCCAAGAATTAGACTCGGCCTACGAGCAGTACTTC.